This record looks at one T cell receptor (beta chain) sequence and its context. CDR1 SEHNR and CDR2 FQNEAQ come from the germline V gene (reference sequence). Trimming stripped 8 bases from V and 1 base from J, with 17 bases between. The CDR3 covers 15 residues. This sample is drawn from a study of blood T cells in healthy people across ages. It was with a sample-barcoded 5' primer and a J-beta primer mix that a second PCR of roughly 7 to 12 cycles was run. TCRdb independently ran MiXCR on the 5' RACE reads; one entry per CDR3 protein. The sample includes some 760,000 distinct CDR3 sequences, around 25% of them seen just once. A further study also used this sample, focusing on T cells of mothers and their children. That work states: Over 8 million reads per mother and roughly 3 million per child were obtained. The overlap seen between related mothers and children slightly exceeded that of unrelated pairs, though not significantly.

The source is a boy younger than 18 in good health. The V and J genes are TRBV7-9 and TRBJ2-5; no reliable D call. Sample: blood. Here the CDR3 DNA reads TGTGCCAGCGAATACTCCCTCACTATCCAAGAGACCCAGTACTTC. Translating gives CASEYSLTIQETQYF. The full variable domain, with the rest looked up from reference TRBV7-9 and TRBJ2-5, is DTGVSQNPRHKITKRGQNVTFRCDPISEHNRLYWYRQTLGQGPEFLTYFQNEAQLEKSRLLSDRFSAERPKGSFSTLEIQRTEQGDSAMYLCASEYSLTIQETQYFGPGTRLLVL.